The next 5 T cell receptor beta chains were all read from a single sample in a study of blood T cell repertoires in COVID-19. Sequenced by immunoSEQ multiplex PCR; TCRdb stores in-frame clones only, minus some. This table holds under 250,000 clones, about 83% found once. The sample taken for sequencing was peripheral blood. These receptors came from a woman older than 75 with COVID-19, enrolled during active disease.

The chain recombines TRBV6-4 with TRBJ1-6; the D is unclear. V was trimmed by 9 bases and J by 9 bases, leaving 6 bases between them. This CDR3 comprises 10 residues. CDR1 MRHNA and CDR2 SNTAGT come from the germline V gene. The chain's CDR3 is CASGSSPLHF. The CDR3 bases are TGTGCCAGTGGGAGTTCACCCCTCCACTTT.

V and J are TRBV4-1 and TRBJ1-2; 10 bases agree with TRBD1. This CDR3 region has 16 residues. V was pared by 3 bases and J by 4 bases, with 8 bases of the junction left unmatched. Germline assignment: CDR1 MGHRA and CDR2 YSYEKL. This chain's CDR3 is CASSQIDRGPIYGYTF. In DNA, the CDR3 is TGCGCCAGCAGCCAGATTGACAGGGGGCCGATCTATGGCTACACCTTC.

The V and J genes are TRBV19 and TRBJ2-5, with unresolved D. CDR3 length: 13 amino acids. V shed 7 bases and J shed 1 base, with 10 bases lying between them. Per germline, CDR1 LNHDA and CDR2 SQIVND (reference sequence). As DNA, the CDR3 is TGTGCCAGTAACCCCCCAGGCCAAGAGACCCAGTACTTC. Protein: CASNPPGQETQYF.

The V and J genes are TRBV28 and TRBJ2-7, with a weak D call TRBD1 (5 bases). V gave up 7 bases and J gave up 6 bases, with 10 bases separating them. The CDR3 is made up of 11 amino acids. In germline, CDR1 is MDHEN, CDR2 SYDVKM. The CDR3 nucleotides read TGTGCCAGCAAAGGACAAGGCGAGCAGTACTTC. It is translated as CASKGQGEQYF.

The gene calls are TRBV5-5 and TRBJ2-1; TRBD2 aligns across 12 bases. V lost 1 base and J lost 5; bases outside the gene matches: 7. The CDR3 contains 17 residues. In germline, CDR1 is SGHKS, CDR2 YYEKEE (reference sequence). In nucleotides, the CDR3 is TGTGCCAGCAGCTTGACGACTAGCGGGGGTTTACACAATGAGCAGTTCTTC. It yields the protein CASSLTTSGGLHNEQFF.